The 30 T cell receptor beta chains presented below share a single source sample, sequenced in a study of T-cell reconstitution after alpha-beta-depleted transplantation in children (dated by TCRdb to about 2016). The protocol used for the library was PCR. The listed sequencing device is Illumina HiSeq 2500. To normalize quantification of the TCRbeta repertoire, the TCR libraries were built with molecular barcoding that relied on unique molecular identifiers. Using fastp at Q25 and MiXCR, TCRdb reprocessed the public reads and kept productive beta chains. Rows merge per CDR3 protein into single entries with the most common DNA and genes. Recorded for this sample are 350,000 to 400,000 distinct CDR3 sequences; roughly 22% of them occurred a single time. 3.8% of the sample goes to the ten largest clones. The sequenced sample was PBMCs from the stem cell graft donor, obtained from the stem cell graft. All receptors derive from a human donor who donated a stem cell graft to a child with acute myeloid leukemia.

CDR3 residues: CASSAVGRSTDTQYF. As DNA, the CDR3 is TGCGCCAGCAGCGCCGTGGGAAGGAGCACAGATACGCAGTATTTT. The chain recombines TRBV10-2 with TRBJ2-3; D is ambiguous. The CDR3 has 15 residues. CDR1 WSHSY and CDR2 SAAADI come from the germline V gene. V was pared by 6 bases and J by 0 bases, with 13 bases between.

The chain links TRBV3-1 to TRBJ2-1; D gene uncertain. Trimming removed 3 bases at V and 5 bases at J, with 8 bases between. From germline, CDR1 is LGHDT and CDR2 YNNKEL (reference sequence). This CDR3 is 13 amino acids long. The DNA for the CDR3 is TGTGCCAGCAGCCATCCTGGGGACAATGAGCAGTTCTTC. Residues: CASSHPGDNEQFF.

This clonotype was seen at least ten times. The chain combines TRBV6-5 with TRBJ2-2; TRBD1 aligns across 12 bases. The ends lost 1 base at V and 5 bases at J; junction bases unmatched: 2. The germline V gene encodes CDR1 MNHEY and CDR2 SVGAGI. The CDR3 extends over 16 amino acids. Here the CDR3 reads CASSYWDRGLTGELFF. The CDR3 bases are TGTGCCAGCAGTTACTGGGACAGGGGGCTAACCGGGGAGCTGTTTTTT.

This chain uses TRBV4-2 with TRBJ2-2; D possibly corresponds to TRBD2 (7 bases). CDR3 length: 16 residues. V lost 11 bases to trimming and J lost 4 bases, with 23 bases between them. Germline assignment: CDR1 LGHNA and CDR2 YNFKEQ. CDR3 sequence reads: CASGGWGLGGTGELFF. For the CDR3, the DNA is TGTGCCTCGGGAGGATGGGGGCTAGGGGGCACCGGGGAGCTGTTTTTT.

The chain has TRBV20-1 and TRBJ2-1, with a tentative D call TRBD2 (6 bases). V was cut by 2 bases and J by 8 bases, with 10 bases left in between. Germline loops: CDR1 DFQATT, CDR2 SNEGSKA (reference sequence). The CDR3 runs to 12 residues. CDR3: CSARTSWDEQFF. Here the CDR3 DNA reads TGCAGTGCTAGAACTAGCTGGGATGAGCAGTTCTTC.

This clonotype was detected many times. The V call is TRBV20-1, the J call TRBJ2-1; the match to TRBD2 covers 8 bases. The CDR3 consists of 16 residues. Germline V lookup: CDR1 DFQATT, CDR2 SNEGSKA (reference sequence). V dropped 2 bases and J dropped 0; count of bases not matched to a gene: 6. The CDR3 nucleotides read TGCAGTGCTAGACAAGCGGGAGTTAACTCCTACAATGAGCAGTTCTTC. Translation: CSARQAGVNSYNEQFF.

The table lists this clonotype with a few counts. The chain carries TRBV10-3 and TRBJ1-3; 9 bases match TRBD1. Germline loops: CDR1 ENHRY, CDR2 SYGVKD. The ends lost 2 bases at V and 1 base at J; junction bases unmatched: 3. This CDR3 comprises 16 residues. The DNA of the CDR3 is TGTGCCATCAGTGAGGGACAGGGGTCTTCTGGAAACACCATATATTTT. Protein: CAISEGQGSSGNTIYF.

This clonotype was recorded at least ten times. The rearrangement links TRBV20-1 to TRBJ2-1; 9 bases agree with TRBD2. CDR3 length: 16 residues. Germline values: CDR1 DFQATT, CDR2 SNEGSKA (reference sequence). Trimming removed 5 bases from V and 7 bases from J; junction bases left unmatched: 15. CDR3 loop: CSASPLREGAGNEQFF. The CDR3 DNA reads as TGCAGTGCTTCCCCCTTGCGGGAGGGGGCAGGGAATGAGCAGTTCTTC.

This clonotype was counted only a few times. The CDR3 bases are TGTGCCATCTGCCCTAGCGCCGACAATGAGCAGTTCTTC. Amino acid sequence: CAICPSADNEQFF. The chain joins TRBV10-3 to TRBJ2-1; weak D call: TRBD2 (6 bases). The CDR3 totals 13 residues. Germline CDR1 is ENHRY and CDR2 is SYGVKD. V lost 8 bases and J 5 bases, leaving 13 bases between the germline ends.

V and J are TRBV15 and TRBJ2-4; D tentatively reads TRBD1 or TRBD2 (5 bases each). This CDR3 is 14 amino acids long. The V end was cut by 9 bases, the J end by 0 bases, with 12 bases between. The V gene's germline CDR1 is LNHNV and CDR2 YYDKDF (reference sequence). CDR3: CATLDGGAKNIQYF. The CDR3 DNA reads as TGTGCCACGTTGGATGGGGGAGCCAAAAACATTCAGTACTTC.

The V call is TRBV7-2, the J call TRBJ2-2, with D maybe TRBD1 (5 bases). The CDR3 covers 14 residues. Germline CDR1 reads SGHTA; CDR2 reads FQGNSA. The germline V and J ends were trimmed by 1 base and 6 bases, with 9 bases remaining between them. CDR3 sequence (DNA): TGTGCCAGCAGCTTAGAACAGGTCTCCGGGGAGCTGTTTTTT. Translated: CASSLEQVSGELFF.

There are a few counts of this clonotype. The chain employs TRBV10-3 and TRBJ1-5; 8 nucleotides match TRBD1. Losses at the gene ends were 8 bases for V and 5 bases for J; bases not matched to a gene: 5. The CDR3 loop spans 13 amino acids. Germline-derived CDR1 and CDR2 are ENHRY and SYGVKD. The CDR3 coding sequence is TGTGCCATCCAGACAGGGGACCATCAGCCCCAGCATTTT. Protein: CAIQTGDHQPQHF.

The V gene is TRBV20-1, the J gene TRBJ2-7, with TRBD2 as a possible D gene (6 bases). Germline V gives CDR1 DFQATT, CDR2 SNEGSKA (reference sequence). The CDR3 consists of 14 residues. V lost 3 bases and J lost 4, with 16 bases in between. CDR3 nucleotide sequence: TGCAGTGCTAGGCAGACTAGTCCGCGGTACGAGCAGTACTTC. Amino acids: CSARQTSPRYEQYF.

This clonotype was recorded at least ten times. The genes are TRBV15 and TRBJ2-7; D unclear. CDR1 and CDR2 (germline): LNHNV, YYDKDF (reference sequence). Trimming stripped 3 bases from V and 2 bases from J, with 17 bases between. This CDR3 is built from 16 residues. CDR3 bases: TGTGCCACCAGCAGTCCCGAACCGACTGAGACCTACGAGCAGTACTTC. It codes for CATSSPEPTETYEQYF.

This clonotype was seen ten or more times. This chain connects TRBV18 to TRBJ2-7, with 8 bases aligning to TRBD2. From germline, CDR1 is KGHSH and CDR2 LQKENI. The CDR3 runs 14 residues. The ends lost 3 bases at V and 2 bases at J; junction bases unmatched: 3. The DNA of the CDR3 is TGTGCCAGCTCACCCTCGGGAGGGGCCTACGAGCAGTACTTC. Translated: CASSPSGGAYEQYF.

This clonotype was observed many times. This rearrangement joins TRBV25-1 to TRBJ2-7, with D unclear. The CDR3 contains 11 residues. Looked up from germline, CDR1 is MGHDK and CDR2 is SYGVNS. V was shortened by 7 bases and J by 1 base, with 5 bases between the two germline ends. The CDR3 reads CASTDSYEQYF. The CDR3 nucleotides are TGTGCCAGCACAGATTCCTACGAGCAGTACTTC.

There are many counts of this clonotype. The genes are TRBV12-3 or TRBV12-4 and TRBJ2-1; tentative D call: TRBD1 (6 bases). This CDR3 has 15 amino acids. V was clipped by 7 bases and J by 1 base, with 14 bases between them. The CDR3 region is CASTLGQGSYNEQFF. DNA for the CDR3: TGTGCCAGCACCCTTGGGCAGGGGTCCTACAATGAGCAGTTCTTC.

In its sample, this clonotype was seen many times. The CDR3 DNA follows: TGCGCCAGCAGCCAAGATAAGACTAGCGGGAATCAAGAGACCCAGTACTTC. This codes for CASSQDKTSGNQETQYF. This rearrangement joins TRBV4-1 to TRBJ2-5, with TRBD2 matching 11 bases. Germline CDR1 MGHRA, CDR2 YSYEKL. J was trimmed by 2 bases and V by 0 bases; bases with no gene match: 5. CDR3 length: 17 amino acids.

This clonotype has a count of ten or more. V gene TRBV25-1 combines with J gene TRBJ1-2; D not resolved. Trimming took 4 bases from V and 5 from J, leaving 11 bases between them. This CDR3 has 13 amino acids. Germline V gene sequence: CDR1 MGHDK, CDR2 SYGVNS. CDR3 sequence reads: CASSAVPEYGYTF. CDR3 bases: TGTGCCAGCAGTGCTGTTCCGGAGTATGGCTACACCTTC.

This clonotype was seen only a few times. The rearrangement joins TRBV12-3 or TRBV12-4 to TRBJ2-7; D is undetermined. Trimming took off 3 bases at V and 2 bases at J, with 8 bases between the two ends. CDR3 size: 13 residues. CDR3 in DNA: TGTGCCAGCAGTTTGAACGAGGCCTACGAGCAGTACTTC. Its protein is CASSLNEAYEQYF.

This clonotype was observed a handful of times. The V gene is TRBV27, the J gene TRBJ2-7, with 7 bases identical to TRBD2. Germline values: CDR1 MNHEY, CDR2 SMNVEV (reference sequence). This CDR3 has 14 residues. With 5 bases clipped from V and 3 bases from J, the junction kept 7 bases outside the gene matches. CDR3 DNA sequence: TGTGCCAGCAGTCCAGGACTAGTATACTACGAGCAGTACTTC. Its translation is CASSPGLVYYEQYF.

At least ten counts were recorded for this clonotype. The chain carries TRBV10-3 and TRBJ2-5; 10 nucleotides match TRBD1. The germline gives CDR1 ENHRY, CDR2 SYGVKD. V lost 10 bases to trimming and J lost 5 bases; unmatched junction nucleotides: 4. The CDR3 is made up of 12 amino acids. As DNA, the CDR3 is TGTGCCACCACGGACAGGGGGGAGACCCAGTACTTC. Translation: CATTDRGETQYF.

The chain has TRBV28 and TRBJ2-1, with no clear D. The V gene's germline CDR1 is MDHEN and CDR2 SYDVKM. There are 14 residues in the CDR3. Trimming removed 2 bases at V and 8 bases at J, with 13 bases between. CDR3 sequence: CASSLELKGYEQFF. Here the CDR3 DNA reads TGTGCCAGCAGTTTAGAATTAAAGGGTTATGAGCAGTTCTTC.

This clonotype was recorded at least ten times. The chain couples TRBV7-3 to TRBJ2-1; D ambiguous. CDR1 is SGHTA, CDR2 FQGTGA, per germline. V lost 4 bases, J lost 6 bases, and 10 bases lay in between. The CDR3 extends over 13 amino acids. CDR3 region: CASSYEPGNEQFF. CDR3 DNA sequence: TGTGCCAGCAGCTACGAACCGGGCAATGAGCAGTTCTTC.

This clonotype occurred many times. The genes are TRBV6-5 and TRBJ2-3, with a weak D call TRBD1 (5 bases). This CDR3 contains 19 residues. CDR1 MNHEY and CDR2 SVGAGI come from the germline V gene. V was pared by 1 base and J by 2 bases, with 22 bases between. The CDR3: CASSYFPVSSRAHTDTQYF. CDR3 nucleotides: TGTGCCAGCAGTTACTTCCCAGTGTCTTCCAGGGCCCACACAGATACGCAGTATTTT.

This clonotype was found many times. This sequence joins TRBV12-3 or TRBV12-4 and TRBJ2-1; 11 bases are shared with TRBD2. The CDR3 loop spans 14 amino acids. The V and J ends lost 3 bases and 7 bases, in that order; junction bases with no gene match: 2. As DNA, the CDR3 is TGTGCCAGCAGTTTGACTAGCGGGATGAATGAGCAGTTCTTC. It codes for CASSLTSGMNEQFF.

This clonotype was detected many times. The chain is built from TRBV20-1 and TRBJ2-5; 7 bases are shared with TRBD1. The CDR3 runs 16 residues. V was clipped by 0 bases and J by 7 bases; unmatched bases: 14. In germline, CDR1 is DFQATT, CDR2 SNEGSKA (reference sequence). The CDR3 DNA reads TGCAGTGCTAGAGATACTACAGGGGAACATTTGGGGACCCAGTACTTC. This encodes CSARDTTGEHLGTQYF.

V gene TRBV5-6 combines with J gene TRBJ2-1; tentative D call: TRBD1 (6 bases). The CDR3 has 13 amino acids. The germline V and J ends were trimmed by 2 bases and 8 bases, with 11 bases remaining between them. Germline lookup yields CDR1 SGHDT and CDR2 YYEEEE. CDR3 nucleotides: TGTGCCAGCAGCTTAGGGGGTCGGGATGAGCAGTTCTTC. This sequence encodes CASSLGGRDEQFF.

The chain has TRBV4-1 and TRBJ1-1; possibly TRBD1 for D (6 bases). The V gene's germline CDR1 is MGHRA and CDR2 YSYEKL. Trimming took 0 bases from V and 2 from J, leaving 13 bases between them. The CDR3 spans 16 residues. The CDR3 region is CASSQDRTAINTEAFF. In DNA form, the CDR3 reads TGCGCCAGCAGCCAAGATCGGACAGCAATAAACACTGAAGCTTTCTTT.

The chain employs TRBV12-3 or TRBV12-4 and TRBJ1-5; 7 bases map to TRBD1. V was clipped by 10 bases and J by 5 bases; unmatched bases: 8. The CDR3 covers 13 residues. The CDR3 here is CATSSTGDQPQHF. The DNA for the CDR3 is TGTGCCACCAGCTCTACAGGGGATCAGCCCCAGCATTTT.